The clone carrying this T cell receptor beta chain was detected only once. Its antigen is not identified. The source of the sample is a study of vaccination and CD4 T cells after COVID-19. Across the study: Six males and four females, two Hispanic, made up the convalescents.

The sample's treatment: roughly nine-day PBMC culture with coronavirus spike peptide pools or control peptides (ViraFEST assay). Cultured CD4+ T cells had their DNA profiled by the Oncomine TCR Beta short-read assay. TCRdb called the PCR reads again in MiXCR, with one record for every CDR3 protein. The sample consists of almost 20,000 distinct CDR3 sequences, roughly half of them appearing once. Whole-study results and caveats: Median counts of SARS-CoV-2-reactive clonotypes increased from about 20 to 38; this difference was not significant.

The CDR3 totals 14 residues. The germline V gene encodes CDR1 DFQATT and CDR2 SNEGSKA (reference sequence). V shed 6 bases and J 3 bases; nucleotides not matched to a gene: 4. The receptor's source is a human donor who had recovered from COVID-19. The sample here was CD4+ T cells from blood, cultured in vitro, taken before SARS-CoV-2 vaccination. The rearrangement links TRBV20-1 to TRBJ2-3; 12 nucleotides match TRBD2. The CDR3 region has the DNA TGCAGTGCCCGGACTAGCGGGGTTACAGATACGCAGTATTTT. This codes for CSARTSGVTDTQYF.